This is a list of T cell receptor beta chains from one sample in a study of blood T cell repertoires in COVID-19. Data came from immunoSEQ multiplex PCR; TCRdb stores just in-frame clones and leaves some out. The data show 200,000 to 250,000 clones, roughly 80% seen once. Sequenced: PBMCs or T cells enriched from blood (not recorded which). The receptors derive from a woman aged 45-65 years who had been exposed to COVID-19. CDR3s include the opening cysteine and the closing phenylalanine or tryptophan. A D gene is named only where the DNA matches it firmly. Clone size, where shown, is once, few, many, or a class for clones that have expanded.

TRBV7-9	-	TRBJ2-3	-	CASSSAYSEEDTQYF	TGTGCCAGCAGCTCCGCTTACTCCGAGGAAGATACGCAGTATTTT
TRBV7-2	-	TRBJ1-1	-	CASSLVVRGSNTEAFF	TGTGCCAGCAGCTTAGTAGTAAGGGGTTCTAACACTGAAGCTTTCTTT
TRBV19	TRBD2	TRBJ2-7	-	CASSTTSPGGMYEQYF	TGTGCCAGTAGTACGACTAGCCCTGGGGGGATGTACGAGCAGTACTTC
TRBV18	-	TRBJ2-3	-	CASSPPRGGSTKGADTQYF	TGTGCCAGCTCCCCTCCTAGGGGCGGAAGTACTAAAGGAGCAGATACGCAGTATTTT
TRBV30	-	TRBJ2-7	-	CAWSKRRFQEQYF	TGTGCCTGGAGTAAACGCAGGTTTCAAGAGCAGTACTTC
TRBV4-3	-	TRBJ1-3	-	CASSQDFRGTGNTIYF	TGCGCCAGCAGCCAAGACTTCCGGGGGACCGGAAACACCATATATTTT
TRBV3-1/TRBV3-2	-	TRBJ2-7	once	CASSHAIPGTSYEQYF	TGTGCCAGCAGCCACGCAATCCCGGGTACCTCCTACGAGCAGTACTTC
TRBV3-1/TRBV3-2	-	TRBJ1-3	-	CASSQGGISGNTIYF	TGTGCCAGCAGCCAGGGGGGGATCTCTGGAAACACCATATATTTT
TRBV18	TRBD1	TRBJ1-5	-	CASSPEGAYNQPQHF	TGTGCCAGCTCACCAGAGGGGGCTTACAATCAGCCCCAGCATTTT
TRBV4-3	TRBD1	TRBJ2-2	-	CASSQEQGQGVLTGELFF	TGCGCCAGCAGCCAAGAACAGGGACAGGGGGTTCTGACCGGGGAGCTGTTTTTT
TRBV2	TRBD1	TRBJ2-2	-	CASSRTGASTGELFF	TGTGCCAGCAGTCGGACAGGGGCGAGCACCGGGGAGCTGTTTTTT
TRBV5-6	-	TRBJ2-7	once	CASSLPSGPYEQYF	TGTGCCAGCAGCTTGCCTTCTGGCCCCTACGAGCAGTACTTC
TRBV6-1	-	TRBJ2-5	-	CASSEILTGETQYF	TGTGCCAGCAGTGAAATCTTGACGGGAGAGACCCAGTACTTC
TRBV11-2	-	TRBJ2-1	-	CASSLWGRGDGNNNEQFF	TGTGCCAGCAGCCTATGGGGGCGCGGCGACGGGAATAACAATGAGCAGTTCTTC
TRBV6-1	-	TRBJ1-1	-	CASSDRGRGTEAFF	TGTGCCAGCAGTGACAGGGGTCGGGGCACTGAAGCTTTCTTT
TRBV12-3/TRBV12-4	-	TRBJ2-7	once	CASSRGRGQYF	TGTGCCAGCAGCCGCGGTAGGGGGCAGTACTTC